The 17 T cell receptor beta chains reported below all come from one sample, sequenced in a study of vaccination effects on CD4 cells after COVID-19. Following 10 days of culture, CD4+ T cells were isolated. For these TCRs, the target antigens are not known. Sequenced by immunoSEQ multiplex PCR; TCRdb stores in-frame clones only, minus some. The sample lists around 60,000 clones, more than 60% seen once, with around 3.3% in the top ten. This sample comprised CD4+ T cells from PBMCs cultured without peptide, obtained before COVID-19 vaccination. Every receptor here comes from a human donor who received a COVID-19 vaccine.

This clone appeared a few times. The chain combines TRBV5-1 with TRBJ2-2; 8 bases fit TRBD1. Germline V gene data show CDR1 as SGHRS and CDR2 as YFSETQ. V trimming: 2 bases; J trimming: 4 bases; junction bases outside the gene matches: 1. This CDR3 is built from 14 residues. The CDR3 nucleotides are TGCGCCAGCAGCTTTGACAGGGGCACCGGGGAGCTGTTTTTT. The encoded protein is CASSFDRGTGELFF. Combining the CDR3 with reference TRBV5-1 and TRBJ2-2 gives the whole variable domain KAGVTQTPRYLIKTRGQQVTLSCSPISGHRSVSWYQQTPGQGLQFLFEYFSETQRNKGNFPGRFSGRQFSNSRSEMNVSTLELGDSALYLCASSFDRGTGELFFGEGSRLTVL.

This clone was counted once. The chain recombines TRBV18 with TRBJ1-6; D unresolved. The CDR3 covers 12 residues. Germline V gene sequence: CDR1 KGHSH, CDR2 LQKENI. V lost 2 bases, J lost 8 bases, and 4 bases lay in between. CDR3 sequence reads: CASSPGDSPLHF. The CDR3 nucleotides are TGTGCCAGCTCACCAGGGGATTCACCCCTCCACTTT.

V gene TRBV29-1 combines with J gene TRBJ1-3, with unresolved D. Germline lookup yields CDR1 SQVTM and CDR2 ANQGSEA. The CDR3 runs to 13 residues. V was pared by 4 bases and J by 3 bases, with 10 bases between. The CDR3 loop is CSVVGGSGNTIYF. CDR3 coding DNA: TGCAGCGTTGTGGGAGGAAGTGGAAACACCATATATTTT.

The genes are TRBV5-1 and TRBJ1-1, with a possible D match to TRBD1 (5 bases). Germline V gene data show CDR1 as SGHRS and CDR2 as YFSETQ. Trimming cost V 0 bases and J 2 bases, with 8 bases left between them. CDR3 length equals 14 residues. The CDR3 DNA follows: TGCGCCAGCAGCTTGGCCGGGGGTAACACTGAAGCTTTCTTT. It translates to CASSLAGGNTEAFF. Based on the CDR3 plus reference TRBV5-1 and TRBJ1-1, the full variable domain is KAGVTQTPRYLIKTRGQQVTLSCSPISGHRSVSWYQQTPGQGLQFLFEYFSETQRNKGNFPGRFSGRQFSNSRSEMNVSTLELGDSALYLCASSLAGGNTEAFFGQGTRLTVV.

The rearrangement links TRBV29-1 to TRBJ1-2, with 11 bases lining up with TRBD1. This CDR3 is built from 14 residues. V lost 6 bases and J lost 1; bases outside the gene matches: 4. In germline, CDR1 is SQVTM, CDR2 ANQGSEA. The CDR3 reads CSVDRGRLNYGYTF. CDR3 in DNA: TGCAGCGTGGACAGGGGGCGACTTAACTATGGCTACACCTTC.

The chain links TRBV30 to TRBJ1-2; tentative D call: TRBD1 (5 bases). This CDR3 comprises 14 residues. With 2 bases removed from V and 4 bases from J, the gap between germline ends came to 14 bases. Germline lookup yields CDR1 GTSNPN and CDR2 SVGIG (reference sequence). CDR3 DNA sequence: TGTGCCTGGAGTCGGCAGGGCCTTGGCTATGGCTACACCTTC. Encoded protein: CAWSRQGLGYGYTF.

CDR3 nucleotide sequence: TGTGCCAGCAGCTTGAAAGGACAGGGTCTTTACGAGCAGTACGTC. Its protein product is CASSLKGQGLYEQYV. The chain joins TRBV7-2 to TRBJ2-7, with 8 bases that match TRBD1. From germline, CDR1 is SGHTA and CDR2 FQGNSA. The V and J ends lost 3 bases and 4 bases, in that order; junction bases with no gene match: 8. This CDR3 has 15 residues.

The DNA for the CDR3 is TGCAGTTGCTCTGAGTCCTATAATTCACCCCTCCACTTT. Encoded protein: CSCSESYNSPLHF. This rearrangement joins TRBV29-1 to TRBJ1-6, with D hard to call. CDR1 and CDR2 from the germline V gene are SQVTM and ANQGSEA. This CDR3 is built from 13 residues.

This chain connects TRBV19 to TRBJ1-4, with TRBD1 identical over 8 bases. The CDR3 contains 15 residues. V was clipped by 5 bases and J by 8 bases; unmatched bases: 10. The germline CDR1 and CDR2 sequences are LNHDA and SQIVND (reference sequence). CDR3 protein: CASSADRGNREKLFF. The CDR3 bases are TGTGCCAGTAGTGCTGACAGGGGTAATCGCGAAAAACTGTTTTTT.

V usage is TRBV4-3 and J usage is TRBJ2-1; tentative D call: TRBD1 (6 bases). Germline V gene lookup returns CDR1 LGHNA and CDR2 YSLEER. This CDR3 has 15 residues. V lost 0 bases and J 7 bases, leaving 13 bases between the germline ends. The CDR3 loop is CASSQDRGFRNEQFF. The DNA for the CDR3 is TGCGCCAGCAGCCAAGACAGGGGCTTTAGAAATGAGCAGTTCTTC.

The V call is TRBV3-1 (or the pseudogene TRBV3-2), the J call TRBJ2-2, with TRBD2 as a possible D gene (7 bases). V was clipped by 6 bases and J by 4 bases, with 12 bases between them. CDR3 length equals 14 residues. Germline V gene lookup returns CDR1 LGHDT and CDR2 YNNKEL (reference sequence). CDR3 protein: CASRGGALTGELFF. The DNA of the CDR3 is TGTGCCAGCAGAGGGGGGGCCCTCACCGGGGAGCTGTTTTTT.

There are a few counts of this clone. The genes are TRBV27 and TRBJ2-7, with 7 bases identical to TRBD1. The CDR3 length is 17 residues. J was trimmed by 5 bases and V by 7 bases; bases with no gene match: 20. The germline CDR1 and CDR2 sequences are MNHEY and SMNVEV (reference sequence). CDR3 coding DNA: TGTGCCAGCAACCGAGTCAATACCAGGGGGTATAGCCACGAGCAGTACGTC. Amino acids: CASNRVNTRGYSHEQYV.

There are a few counts of this clone. The chain recombines TRBV24-1 with TRBJ2-7, with 10 nucleotides matching TRBD2. Germline V lookup: CDR1 KGHDR, CDR2 SFDVKD. CDR3 length: 15 amino acids. The V gene end was trimmed by 9 bases and the J gene end by 7 bases; junction bases not matched to a gene: 14. CDR3 region: CATRGTSDKGEEQYV. The CDR3 nucleotides are TGTGCCACCCGAGGGACTAGCGATAAGGGTGAGGAGCAGTACGTC.

J is TRBJ2-5 and V is TRBV18; D gene ambiguous. Trimming took 6 bases from V and 5 from J, leaving 13 bases between them. The CDR3 spans 13 residues. The germline V gene has CDR1 KGHSH and CDR2 LQKENI. Written as DNA, the CDR3 is TGTGCCAGCTCGGAAATAGTAGGGGAGACCCAGTACTTC. This sequence encodes CASSEIVGETQYF.

Only one count was recorded for this clone. J is TRBJ2-2 and V is TRBV5-1; no clear D gene. V lost 0 bases and J lost 1, with 4 bases in between. The CDR3 is 14 amino acids. Germline V CDR1 and CDR2: SGHRS, YFSETQ. Here the CDR3 reads CASSLDGNTGELFF. CDR3 DNA: TGCGCCAGCAGCTTGGATGGGAACACCGGGGAGCTGTTTTTT.

The chain joins TRBV7-2 to TRBJ1-3, with D tentatively TRBD1 (5 bases). There are 14 residues in the CDR3. V shed 4 bases and J shed 0 bases, with 7 bases lying between them. CDR1 SGHTA and CDR2 FQGNSA come from the germline V gene. The CDR3 spells CASSSTGSGNTIYF. The CDR3 nucleotides read TGTGCCAGCAGCTCCACAGGCTCTGGAAACACCATATATTTT.

The V and J genes are TRBV3-1 (or the pseudogene TRBV3-2) and TRBJ2-5; D is ambiguous. Between the trimmed V and J ends, which lost 1 base and 5 bases, there was a span of 8 bases. The CDR3 extends over 13 amino acids. CDR1 is LGHDT and CDR2 is YNNKEL in the germline V gene (reference sequence). CDR3: CASSQGVPETQYF. The CDR3 DNA reads TGTGCCAGCAGCCAAGGGGTGCCGGAGACCCAGTACTTC.